The 30 T cell receptor beta chains reported below all come from one sample, sequenced in a study of Tregs in tolerant kidney transplant recipients (dated by TCRdb to between 2018 and 2020). The transplants used related donors along with nonmyeloablative bone marrow transplantation, and in the human trials mixed chimerism was transient. The library was generated by the immunoSEQ multiplex PCR assay. TCRdb holds this immuneACCESS table with in-frame rearrangements only. Some clones are missing; in checked studies, unresolved V genes explain under half, and the rest has no known cause. This sample comprises tens of thousands of clones, more than 85% of them detected only once. More than 1.5% of the sample lies in the top ten. The input for sequencing was CD4+ T cells from blood (PBMCs), taken 24 months after the transplant. The receptors shown here come from a human patient who received a combined kidney and bone marrow transplant. In patients who had a transplant, some T cells may come from the graft donor.

The chain is built from TRBV21-1 and TRBJ2-6; the tabulated D call, TRBD2, remains unverified against the DNA. TRBV21-1 represents a pseudogene. This CDR3 region has 14 residues. CDR3: CASSRGSGANVLTF. CDR3 nucleotide sequence: TGTGCCAGCAGCAGAGGGTCCGGGGCCAACGTCCTGACTTTC.

The chain couples TRBV9 to TRBJ2-1; the D is unclear. The germline gives CDR1 SGDLS, CDR2 YYNGEE. This CDR3 has 12 residues. The ends were cut back, 5 bases at V and 4 bases at J, with 7 bases in the middle. The CDR3 DNA reads as TGTGCCAGCAGTCCGACTTACAATGAGCAGTTCTTC. Its translation: CASSPTYNEQFF.

The chain is built from TRBV30 and TRBJ2-1; 9 bases align to TRBD2. The CDR3 sequence is 21 residues long. V shed 2 bases, J shed 4 bases, and the junction held 24 bases outside the gene matches. Germline CDR1 GTSNPN, CDR2 SVGIG (reference sequence). The CDR3 loop reads CAWSPSIVTSGRKVLYNEQFF. DNA of the CDR3: TGTGCCTGGAGTCCCAGTATTGTGACTAGCGGTCGGAAAGTGCTTTACAATGAGCAGTTCTTC.

The V call is TRBV28, the J call TRBJ1-2; D is uncertain. CDR3 length equals 17 residues. Deletions cut 1 base from V and 2 bases from J, with 17 bases between. CDR1 MDHEN and CDR2 SYDVKM come from the germline V gene. CDR3 in amino acids: CASSLSGLHIPNYGYTF. CDR3 DNA sequence: TGTGCCAGCAGTTTATCCGGGTTACACATACCAAACTATGGCTACACCTTC.

This rearrangement joins TRBV5-4 to TRBJ2-3; perhaps TRBD2 as D (5 bases). V was trimmed by 0 bases and J by 0 bases, leaving 11 bases between them. The CDR3 spans 16 residues. Germline V lookup: CDR1 SGHNT, CDR2 YYREEE (reference sequence). The CDR3 reads CASSLAAAASTDTQYF. The CDR3 DNA reads TGTGCCAGCAGCTTGGCAGCGGCCGCTAGCACAGATACGCAGTATTTT.

The V and J genes are TRBV2 and TRBJ2-3; 14 bases agree with TRBD2. CDR3 length: 16 residues. Germline loops: CDR1 SNHLY, CDR2 FYNNEI. Germline trimming cut 11 bases from V and 8 bases from J; bases unmatched to any gene: 15. The CDR3 region is CALSDRLAGGYGTQYF. CDR3 coding DNA: TGTGCCCTAAGTGATCGACTAGCGGGGGGGTATGGTACGCAGTATTTT.

Notes on this clone: Within the sample, other DNA sequences also encode this same CDR3. CDR3 sequence: CASSFRPEVYNSPLHF. In DNA form, the CDR3 reads TGTGCCAGCAGCTTCCGACCAGAGGTCTATAATTCACCCCTCCACTTT. The chain combines TRBV7-2 with TRBJ1-6; D uncertain. Trimming took 3 bases from V and 3 from J, leaving 12 bases between them. Germline V CDR1 and CDR2: SGHTA, FQGNSA. The CDR3 is 16 amino acids.

The CDR3 DNA reads as TGTGCCAGCAGTTCCTCGAGGACTAGGGGCTACGAGCAGTACTTC. This gives the protein CASSSSRTRGYEQYF. The J gene is TRBJ2-7, the V gene TRBV27, with TRBD2 matching 7 bases. CDR3 length equals 15 residues. Per germline, CDR1 MNHEY and CDR2 SMNVEV (reference sequence). Trimming removed 4 bases from V and 3 bases from J; junction bases left unmatched: 9.

The DNA of the CDR3 is TGTGCCAGCAGCAATTTGGTGTACAGGGGCAGGGGCTACAATGAGCAGTTCTTC. Translating it yields CASSNLVYRGRGYNEQFF. The rearrangement joins TRBV7-9 to TRBJ2-1, with TRBD1 matching over 7 bases. The CDR3 runs 18 residues. Germline lookup yields CDR1 SEHNR and CDR2 FQNEAQ (reference sequence). V was clipped by 5 bases and J by 3 bases; unmatched bases: 16.

This clone was recorded only once. This chain connects TRBV7-2 to TRBJ2-2, with 8 bases identical to TRBD1. This CDR3 region has 16 residues. J was trimmed by 4 bases and V by 2 bases; bases with no gene match: 6. CDR1 is SGHTA, CDR2 FQGNSA, per germline. For the CDR3, the DNA is TGTGCCAGCAGCTTAAGTTCAGACAGGGGCACCGGGGAGCTGTTTTTT. The encoded protein is CASSLSSDRGTGELFF.

The J gene is TRBJ1-2, the V gene TRBV5-1; TRBD1 aligns across 9 bases. The CDR3 totals 15 residues. Germline values: CDR1 SGHRS, CDR2 YFSETQ. V shed 1 base and J 8 bases; nucleotides not matched to a gene: 9. CDR3 residues: CASSLTGGAGKGYTF. The CDR3 coding sequence is TGCGCCAGCAGCTTGACAGGGGGCGCAGGAAAGGGCTACACCTTC.

This clone was seen just once. The chain employs TRBV15 and TRBJ2-2; tentative D call: TRBD1 (5 bases). Deletions cut 5 bases from V and 4 bases from J, with 8 bases between. This CDR3 spans 13 amino acids. Germline V gene lookup returns CDR1 LNHNV and CDR2 YYDKDF (reference sequence). The CDR3 loop is CATSPRATGELFF. The CDR3 nucleotides read TGTGCCACCAGCCCCAGGGCCACCGGGGAGCTGTTTTTT.

CDR3 loop: CAISSGRGPYEQYF. The CDR3, as DNA: TGTGCCATCAGTAGCGGGAGGGGCCCCTACGAGCAGTACTTC. The chain couples TRBV10-3 to TRBJ2-7; 10 bases are a match to TRBD2. Germline V gives CDR1 ENHRY, CDR2 SYGVKD. The CDR3 sequence is 14 residues long. After removal of 5 bases from V and 2 bases from J, the junction contained 3 bases not matched to a gene.

The gene calls are TRBV28 and TRBJ1-2; D unclear. The CDR3 extends over 13 amino acids. The V gene's germline CDR1 is MDHEN and CDR2 SYDVKM. V was shortened by 2 bases and J by 2 bases, with 6 bases between the two germline ends. CDR3 nucleotide sequence: TGTGCCAGCAGTTTACGGGGAAACTATGGCTACACCTTC. Amino acids: CASSLRGNYGYTF.

This clone was observed a few times. This chain joins TRBV6-1 and TRBJ1-4; D is ambiguous. Germline CDR1 and CDR2: MNHNS and SASEGT. V dropped 2 bases and J dropped 0 bases, with 13 bases sitting between them. The CDR3 covers 17 residues. As DNA, the CDR3 is TGTGCCAGCAGTGAATTTTTGTCACAAGCAACTAATGAAAAACTGTTTTTT. Encoded protein: CASSEFLSQATNEKLFF.

Remarks on this clone: This CDR3 is also generated by other DNA sequences in the sample. The chain uses TRBV5-1 and TRBJ1-6; tentatively, D is TRBD1 (6 bases). This CDR3 spans 14 amino acids. CDR1 is SGHRS and CDR2 is YFSETQ in the germline V gene. V lost 1 base, J lost 10 bases, and 12 bases lay in between. The CDR3 here is CASSLRRGESPLHF. For the CDR3, the DNA is TGCGCCAGCAGCTTGCGCAGGGGTGAATCACCCCTCCACTTT.

V gene TRBV7-2 combines with J gene TRBJ2-1; D is uncertain. V lost 3 bases and J lost 6, with 6 bases in between. The germline V gene has CDR1 SGHTA and CDR2 FQGNSA. This CDR3 has 12 residues. The CDR3 nucleotides read TGTGCCAGCAGCTTTAGACTCAATGAGCAGTTCTTC. Amino acids: CASSFRLNEQFF. The full variable domain, in which reference TRBV7-2 and TRBJ2-1 provide the parts outside the CDR3, is GAGVSQSPSNKVTEKGKDVELRCDPISGHTALYWYRQSLGQGLEFLIYFQGNSAPDKSGLPSDRFSAERTGGSVSTLTIQRTQQEDSAVYLCASSFRLNEQFFGPGTRLTVL.

This clone is a singleton in its sample. J is TRBJ2-2 and V is TRBV9; 7 nucleotides line up with TRBD2. After removal of 0 bases from V and 0 bases from J, the junction contained 11 bases not matched to a gene. The CDR3 runs 19 residues. Germline-derived CDR1 and CDR2 are SGDLS and YYNGEE. The CDR3 region is CASSVVVGGPQSNTGELFF. The CDR3 nucleotides are TGTGCCAGCAGCGTAGTTGTGGGAGGGCCGCAATCGAACACCGGGGAGCTGTTTTTT.

The rearrangement uses TRBV5-1 and TRBJ1-6; unclear D gene. Germline CDR1 reads SGHRS; CDR2 reads YFSETQ. The CDR3 covers 16 residues. With 2 bases removed from V and 8 bases from J, the gap between germline ends came to 17 bases. The CDR3 DNA reads as TGCGCCAGCAGCTTACTTCCGGGGAGTCTGGATTCACCCCTCCACTTT. Its translation: CASSLLPGSLDSPLHF.

Note on this clone: At one end the junction does not follow the germline gene, possibly because of a read error. The chain carries TRBV27 and TRBJ2-1, with 11 nucleotides matching TRBD2. CDR1 is MNHEY and CDR2 is SMNVEV in the germline V gene (reference sequence). This CDR3 is built from 15 residues. The CDR3 is CASTLLAGAVNEQFF. In nucleotides, the CDR3 is TGTGCCAGCACTTTACTAGCGGGGGCCGTCAATGAGCAGTTCTTC.

V and J are TRBV9 and TRBJ1-2; tentatively, D is TRBD1 (5 bases). Germline V lookup: CDR1 SGDLS, CDR2 YYNGEE. The germline V and J ends were trimmed by 2 bases and 2 bases, with 7 bases remaining between them. The CDR3 extends over 13 amino acids. CDR3 in DNA: TGTGCCAGCAGCGTCCGACAGAACTATGGCTACACCTTC. Residues: CASSVRQNYGYTF.

The chain uses TRBV6-1 and TRBJ2-1, with D perhaps matching TRBD2 (6 bases). The V and J ends lost 6 bases and 0 bases respectively, with 12 bases between them. The germline gives CDR1 MNHNS, CDR2 SASEGT. The CDR3 totals 15 residues. The CDR3: CASRWTTSSYNEQFF. The DNA for the CDR3 is TGTGCCAGCAGGTGGACTACGAGCTCCTACAATGAGCAGTTCTTC.

The chain employs TRBV6-6 and TRBJ1-3; TRBD1 agrees at 9 bases. Per germline, CDR1 MNHNY and CDR2 SVGAGI (reference sequence). The CDR3 runs to 15 residues. Germline trimming cut 7 bases from V and 4 bases from J; bases unmatched to any gene: 8. For the CDR3, the DNA is TGTGCCAGCAAACTAGGACAGGGGTTAGGAAACACCATATATTTT. As protein: CASKLGQGLGNTIYF.

The genes are TRBV18 and TRBJ1-1; D is uncertain. The CDR3 is 12 amino acids. The V gene lost 6 bases and the J gene lost 6 bases, with 11 bases spanning the gap. CDR1 KGHSH and CDR2 LQKENI come from the germline V gene. CDR3 residues: CASSLELAEAFF. The CDR3 DNA reads TGTGCCAGCTCTCTCGAGCTGGCTGAAGCTTTCTTT.

This sequence joins TRBV30 and TRBJ2-1; TRBD2 matches 10 bases. The trim removed 1 base at V and 4 bases at J, leaving 4 bases unmatched. Germline V CDR1 and CDR2: GTSNPN, SVGIG (reference sequence). This CDR3 region has 15 residues. In nucleotides, the CDR3 is TGTGCCTGGAGTGCCCTAGCGGGAGTGTACAATGAGCAGTTCTTC. Translation gives CAWSALAGVYNEQFF.

The V and J genes are TRBV7-9 and TRBJ2-5; TRBD2 matches 9 bases. The CDR3 has 13 amino acids. Trimming at V came to 5 bases and at J to 5 bases, leaving 3 bases not matched to a gene. Per germline, CDR1 SEHNR and CDR2 FQNEAQ (reference sequence). CDR3 loop: CASSASGEETQYF. In DNA form, the CDR3 reads TGTGCCAGCAGCGCTAGCGGGGAGGAGACCCAGTACTTC.

The chain links TRBV25-1 to TRBJ1-6; the match to TRBD1 covers 8 bases. V shed 8 bases and J 10 bases; nucleotides not matched to a gene: 7. Germline lookup yields CDR1 MGHDK and CDR2 SYGVNS. CDR3 length equals 13 residues. Here the CDR3 DNA reads TGTGCCAGCGTTGGGACAGGAGGGTCACCCCTCCACTTT. Translating it yields CASVGTGGSPLHF.

This CDR3 reads CASSTRTSSYNEQFF. In DNA form, the CDR3 reads TGTGCCAGCAGCACCCGGACTAGCTCCTACAATGAGCAGTTCTTC. This chain uses TRBV5-4 with TRBJ2-1, with 7 bases lining up with TRBD2. Unmatched junction bases numbered 4, after V lost 4 bases and J lost 0 bases. Germline lookup yields CDR1 SGHNT and CDR2 YYREEE (reference sequence). The CDR3 has 15 residues.

CDR3 DNA sequence: TGTGCCAGCAGCTTATTTGTCGGGGAATATGGCTACACCTTC. It translates to CASSLFVGEYGYTF. The gene calls are TRBV7-8 and TRBJ1-2; D uncertain. CDR3 size: 14 residues. Germline CDR1 is SGHVS and CDR2 is FQNEAQ. Trimming removed 2 bases from V and 5 bases from J, with 12 bases in between.

This chain links TRBV9 with TRBJ1-1, with D unclear. Germline values: CDR1 SGDLS, CDR2 YYNGEE. This CDR3 comprises 13 residues. Trimming stripped 2 bases from V and 1 base from J, with 6 bases between. The CDR3 nucleotides are TGTGCCAGCAGCGTTGAGGGGAACACTGAAGCTTTCTTT. Translated, it gives CASSVEGNTEAFF.